The T cell receptor (beta chain) under discussion was sequenced for a study of blood T cells in healthy people across ages. The authors ran a second PCR of roughly 6 to 11 cycles using a sample-barcoded 5' primer and a J-beta primer mix. A single record per CDR3 protein comes from TCRdb applying MiXCR to the 5' RACE reads. This repertoire shows about 1.6 million distinct CDR3 sequences, roughly a third found once; its top ten account for roughly 10%. CDR3 length equals 15 residues. V shed 2 bases and J shed 8 bases, with 16 bases lying between them. Germline CDR1 KGHSH, CDR2 LQKENI. The clonotype comes from a woman in her twenties or thirties in good health. The genes are TRBV18 and TRBJ1-5; a possible D gene is TRBD1 (5 bases). The sample was blood. The CDR3 loop reads CASSPWGGAGEPQHF. CDR3 nucleotides: TGTGCCAGCTCACCATGGGGCGGTGCCGGGGAGCCCCAGCATTTT.